The 31 T cell receptor delta chains below all came from one sample that was sequenced in a study of gamma-delta chains in newborns, infants, children. TCRdb redid the clone calls on the reads with CATT. Among about 8,500 delta-chain clones, approximately 3.6% were seen once, and the ten largest hold 16%. The material sequenced was blood. These receptors came from a child who was a newborn, infant or young child, either healthy, febrile or measles-vaccinated (not recorded which).

Turning to this clone: Germline is not matched at one junction end, which may reflect a read error. The same CDR3 arises from other DNA sequences in this sample as well. This chain joins TRDV2 and TRDJ1, with 11 bases identical to TRDD3. The CDR3 spans 13 residues. CDR1 and CDR2 from the germline V gene are GEAIGNYY and EKD. The CDR3 DNA reads TGTGCCTGTGACAAACTGGGGGATAAGAAACTCATCTTC. Its translation: CACDKLGDKKLIF.

A remark on this clone: A much larger clone differs by one base, so this may be a read error. Other DNA sequences from this sample encode an identical CDR3 as well. This rearrangement joins TRDV2 to TRDJ1, with 8 bases aligning to TRDD3. Trimming at V came to 1 base and at J to 3 bases, leaving 6 bases not matched to a gene. CDR1 and CDR2 from the germline V gene are GEAIGNYY and EKD. This CDR3 contains 15 residues. CDR3 DNA: TGTGCCTGTGACACGCTGGGGGAACGCCCCGATAAACTCATCTTT. This encodes CACDTLGERPDKLIF.

To note about this clone: This sample also contains other DNA sequences that code for the same CDR3. The chain combines TRDV2 with TRDJ2, with D perhaps TRDD3 (6 bases). The CDR3 has 16 amino acids. Germline-derived CDR1 and CDR2 are GEAIGNYY and EKD. Trimming left V 3 bases short and J 3 bases short, with 16 bases between. CDR3 amino acids: CACDEITGRVTAQLFF. Here the CDR3 DNA reads TGTGCCTGTGACGAAATTACTGGGAGAGTGACAGCACAACTCTTCTTT.

On this clone: The protein given by TCRdb reflects a much larger clone and differs at residue 12 from this DNA's translation, likely from a read error; the protein shown is the DNA's translation. CDR3 in amino acids: CACDTVLGDEWGTRQMFF. The CDR3, as DNA: TGTGCCTGTGACACCGTACTGGGGGATGAGTGGGGCACCCGACAGATGTTTTTC. The chain has TRDV2 and TRDJ3, with 10 positions matching TRDD3. The CDR3 runs 18 residues. The germline V gene encodes CDR1 GEAIGNYY and CDR2 EKD.

As concerns this clone: This same CDR3 is encoded by further DNA sequences in the sample. V and J are TRDV2 and TRDJ1; 9 nucleotides line up with TRDD3. The CDR3 sequence is 16 residues long. In germline, CDR1 is GEAIGNYY, CDR2 EKD. V shed 0 bases and J 2 bases; nucleotides not matched to a gene: 6. CDR3 residues: CACDTLGIRRTDKLIF. CDR3 DNA: TGTGCCTGTGACACCTTGGGGATACGTCGGACCGATAAACTCATCTTT.

This clone came up a few times. A much larger clone lies one base from this, so it may be a read error. In the same sample, other DNA sequences code for this CDR3. This chain uses TRDV2 with TRDJ3, with 8 bases fitting TRDD3. Germline lookup yields CDR1 GEAIGNYY and CDR2 EKD. The CDR3 spans 18 residues. Here the CDR3 reads CACDTGGFSSWDTRQMFF. DNA for the CDR3: TGTGCCTGTGACACTGGGGGATTCAGCTCCTGGGACACCCGGCAGATGTTTTTC.

This clone turned up a few times. With a much larger clone just one base away, this may be a read error. The chain has TRDV2 and TRDJ3; possibly TRDD3 for D (5 bases). The CDR3 totals 18 residues. Looked up from germline, CDR1 is GEAIGNYY and CDR2 is EKD. The CDR3 here is CACDTVGTLSWDTRRMFF. In DNA, the CDR3 is TGTGCCTGTGACACCGTGGGGACCCTCTCCTGGGACACCCGACGGATGTTTTTC.

This clone has more than one count but fewer than ten. The gene calls are TRDV2 and TRDJ1; 8 positions match TRDD3. Per the germline V gene, CDR1 is GEAIGNYY and CDR2 is EKD. V shed 3 bases, J shed 0 bases, and the junction held 5 bases outside the gene matches. The CDR3 has 15 residues. CDR3 coding DNA: TGTGCCTGTGACCCTGTACTGGGGGACACCGATAAACTCATCTTT. This sequence encodes CACDPVLGDTDKLIF.

A word on this clone: This sequence may be a read error, since a much larger clone differs from it by one base. Additional DNA sequences in this sample encode the identical CDR3. The chain joins TRDV2 to TRDJ3; 8 nucleotides match TRDD3. This CDR3 comprises 19 residues. V lost 0 bases to trimming and J lost 0 bases; unmatched junction nucleotides: 6. Germline V CDR1 and CDR2: GEAIGNYY, EKD. The CDR3: CACDTVLGESSWDTRQMFF. CDR3 coding DNA: TGTGCCTGTGACACCGTCCTGGGGGAGAGCTCCTGGGACACCCGACAGATGTTTTTC.

On this clone: Given a much more abundant clone one base away, this may be a read error. This sample includes further DNA sequences coding for the same CDR3. The rearrangement joins TRDV2 to TRDJ3, with 11 bases fitting TRDD3. CDR1 GEAIGNYY and CDR2 EKD come from the germline V gene. The CDR3 sequence is 19 residues long. CDR3 nucleotide sequence: TGCGCCTGTGACACCTGGGGGATACCCAGCTCCTGGGACACCCGACAGATGTTTTTC. Translated, it gives CACDTWGIPSSWDTRQMFF.

Comment on this clone: With a much larger clone just one base away, this may be a read error. This chain links TRDV2 with TRDJ3, with D possibly TRDD3 on 6 matching bases. There are 19 residues in the CDR3. Between the trimmed V and J ends, which lost 0 bases and 2 bases, there was a span of 16 bases. Germline V lookup: CDR1 GEAIGNYY, CDR2 EKD. DNA for the CDR3: TGTGCCTGTGACACCAGTTGGGGGCCGAGCCCCTGGGACACCCGACAGATGTTTTTC. It translates to CACDTSWGPSPWDTRQMFF.

The chain links TRDV2 to TRDJ3; 11 bases are shared with TRDD3. Germline V gene lookup returns CDR1 GEAIGNYY and CDR2 EKD. With 5 bases clipped from V and 0 bases from J, the junction kept 5 bases outside the gene matches. CDR3 length: 18 residues. CDR3 nucleotides: TGTGCCTGTGCTGGGGGATACTTCAGCTCCTGGGACACCCGACAGATGTTTTTC. Translated, it gives CACAGGYFSSWDTRQMFF.

Of note for this clone: The junction does not match germline at one end; this may be a read error. The sample contains more than one DNA sequence encoding this CDR3. V is TRDV2 and J is TRDJ3; the match to TRDD3 covers 9 bases. This CDR3 comprises 18 residues. Looked up from germline, CDR1 is GEAIGNYY and CDR2 is EKD. CDR3 nucleotide sequence: TGTGCCTGTGACAATACTGGGGGACCGGACTGGGATACCCGACAGATGTTTTTC. Amino acids: CACDNTGGPDWDTRQMFF.

In its sample, this clone is medium-sized. The same CDR3 is also encoded by other DNA sequences in this sample. This sequence joins TRDV2 and TRDJ3; the match to TRDD3 covers 9 bases. Per germline, CDR1 GEAIGNYY and CDR2 EKD. The CDR3 runs 19 residues. The V segment lost 2 bases and the J segment 0 bases; nucleotides outside the gene matches: 7. This CDR3 is CACDKVLGESSWDTRQMFF. CDR3 nucleotides: TGTGCCTGTGACAAAGTACTGGGGGAGAGCTCCTGGGACACCCGACAGATGTTTTTC.

By sample fraction, this clone is medium-sized. A read error is likely here: a far larger clone is one base away. V and J are TRDV2 and TRDJ1, with TRDD3 identical over 9 bases. Germline V gene lookup returns CDR1 GEAIGNYY and CDR2 EKD. CDR3 size: 14 residues. CDR3 amino acids: CACDILGDTDKPIF. The DNA for the CDR3 is TGTGCCTGTGACATACTGGGGGACACCGATAAACCCATCTTT.

With respect to this clone: TCRdb pairs this DNA with a much larger clone's protein that differs at residue 14, likely a read error; the protein shown was translated from the DNA. The chain recombines TRDV2 with TRDJ1; the match to TRDD3 covers 7 bases. Germline V gene lookup returns CDR1 GEAIGNYY and CDR2 EKD. This CDR3 spans 16 amino acids. CDR3 nucleotides: TGTGCCTGTGACACGGTTCCGAAAAGGGATACCGATAAACCCATCTTT. Its translation is CACDTVPKRDTDKPIF.

As regards this clone: At one boundary the junction diverges from the germline segment, which might be a read error. The V and J genes are TRDV2 and TRDJ2; no definite D call. This CDR3 contains 15 residues. Germline V gene data show CDR1 as GEAIGNYY and CDR2 as EKD. The CDR3 coding sequence is TGTGCCTGTGACACCGTGGGAGCTTTGACAACACAACTCTTCTTT. Translation gives CACDTVGALTTQLFF.

As for this clone: The protein given by TCRdb reflects a much larger clone and differs at residue 7 from this DNA's translation, likely from a read error; the protein shown is the DNA's translation. The rearrangement uses TRDV2 and TRDJ1; a weak D match, TRDD3 (6 bases). This CDR3 has 13 residues. The V and J ends lost 2 bases and 1 base respectively, with 7 bases between them. The germline gives CDR1 GEAIGNYY, CDR2 EKD. This chain's CDR3 is CACDRGCTDKLIF. The CDR3 nucleotides are TGTGCCTGTGACAGGGGATGCACCGATAAACTCATCTTT.

This clone is deemed medium-sized. At the DNA level, this CDR3 is encoded by other sequences in the same sample as well. The chain is built from TRDV2 and TRDJ3; 12 nucleotides align to TRDD3. With V trimmed by 2 bases and J by 0 bases, 4 bases remained unmatched. Per the germline V gene, CDR1 is GEAIGNYY and CDR2 is EKD. This CDR3 is built from 19 residues. The CDR3 DNA is TGTGCCTGTGACAAACTGGGGGATACACGCTCCTGGGACACCCGACAGATGTTTTTC. Translated, it gives CACDKLGDTRSWDTRQMFF.

The CDR3 nucleotides read TGTGCCTCCCTCCCCTCCTACCCATACTGGGGGGACACCGATAAACTCATCTTT. It is translated as CASLPSYPYWGDTDKLIF. The chain uses TRDV3 and TRDJ1; the match to TRDD3 covers 8 bases. Germline V gives CDR1 TVYSNPD, CDR2 GDNSRS (reference sequence). The CDR3 has 18 residues. V lost 4 bases to trimming and J lost 0 bases; unmatched junction nucleotides: 19.

This clone has only a few counts. V and J are TRDV2 and TRDJ3, with a possible D match to TRDD3 (6 bases). Deletions cut 1 base from V and 2 bases from J, with 14 bases between. This CDR3 region has 18 residues. The germline V gene has CDR1 GEAIGNYY and CDR2 EKD. The CDR3 coding sequence is TGTGCCTGTGACACTCTGGGGTCAAGCCCCTGGGACACCCGACAGATGTTTTTC. Translation gives CACDTLGSSPWDTRQMFF.

Points on this clone: This same CDR3 is encoded by further DNA sequences in the sample. This chain joins TRDV2 and TRDJ3; 11 positions match TRDD3. This CDR3 is 18 amino acids long. V lost 0 bases and J lost 2; bases outside the gene matches: 2. Germline V gene sequence: CDR1 GEAIGNYY, CDR2 EKD. The CDR3 protein is CACDTWGIRPWDTRQMFF. In DNA, the CDR3 is TGTGCCTGTGACACCTGGGGGATACGGCCCTGGGACACCCGACAGATGTTTTTC.

This clone has only a few counts. This DNA translates differently at residue 9 from the TCRdb protein, which is that of a much larger clone; a read error is likely, and the protein shown is the DNA's own translation. V usage is TRDV2 and J usage is TRDJ3; perhaps TRDD2 as D (5 bases). With 0 bases removed from V and 2 bases from J, the gap between germline ends came to 10 bases. CDR3 length equals 17 residues. The germline V gene encodes CDR1 GEAIGNYY and CDR2 EKD. CDR3 DNA sequence: TGTGCCTGTGACACCTGGGCTTCCCCCTGGGACACCCGACAGATGTTTTTC. Translated, it gives CACDTWASPWDTRQMFF.

This clone has more than one count but fewer than ten. A single base is all that separates this from a far larger clone, so a read error is likely. This same CDR3 is encoded by further DNA sequences in the sample. This sequence joins TRDV2 and TRDJ2; 7 bases fit TRDD3. This CDR3 region has 15 residues. CDR1 and CDR2 from the germline V gene are GEAIGNYY and EKD. This CDR3 reads CACDTVGDLTAQLFF. CDR3 coding DNA: TGCGCCTGTGACACCGTGGGGGATTTGACAGCACAACTCTTCTTT.

With regard to this clone: The TCRdb record carries a much larger clone's protein, which differs from this DNA's translation at residue 3; a read error is the likely cause, and the protein listed here is the DNA translation. The V call is TRDV2, the J call TRDJ2, with a weak D call TRDD3 (5 bases). Germline CDR1 reads GEAIGNYY; CDR2 reads EKD. The length of the CDR3 is 16 residues. CDR3 sequence (DNA): TGTGCCCGTGACCCCCTGGGCCATGCTTTGACAGCACAACTCTTCTTT. Translated, it gives CARDPLGHALTAQLFF.

This clone is medium-sized. The sample holds other DNA sequences that translate to the same CDR3. The chain links TRDV2 to TRDJ3, with D perhaps matching TRDD3 (6 bases). There are 18 residues in the CDR3. Trimming left V 0 bases short and J 0 bases short, with 11 bases between. Germline V gene data show CDR1 as GEAIGNYY and CDR2 as EKD. DNA for the CDR3: TGTGCCTGTGACACCTGGGGGTTAAGCTCCTGGGACACCCGACAGATGTTTTTC. Residues: CACDTWGLSSWDTRQMFF.

Regarding this clone: Possible read error: a much larger clone is one base away. Different DNA sequences within this sample yield the same CDR3. The J gene is TRDJ2, the V gene TRDV2; 10 bases are shared with TRDD3. Trimming removed 3 bases from V and 2 bases from J; junction bases left unmatched: 5. CDR1 is GEAIGNYY and CDR2 is EKD in the germline V gene. This CDR3 region has 16 residues. The CDR3 bases are TGTGCCTGTGACGCCTGGGGGATAACCTTGACAGCACAACTCTTCTTT. Protein: CACDAWGITLTAQLFF.

By share, this clone ranks as medium-sized. The chain uses TRDV2 and TRDJ3; TRDD3 agrees at 9 bases. Germline CDR1 reads GEAIGNYY; CDR2 reads EKD. The CDR3 is 20 amino acids. Unmatched junction bases numbered 10, after V lost 2 bases and J lost 0 bases. Here the CDR3 DNA reads TGTGCCTGTGACAAAGTAAACTGGGGGAAGAGCTCCTGGGACACCCGACAGATGTTTTTC. Translated, it gives CACDKVNWGKSSWDTRQMFF.

This clone was counted only a few times. The V and J genes are TRDV2 and TRDJ3, with 7 bases fitting TRDD3. The CDR3 spans 19 residues. Trimming at V came to 3 bases and at J to 0 bases, leaving 10 bases not matched to a gene. Germline loops: CDR1 GEAIGNYY, CDR2 EKD. The CDR3 region is CACDGLWGSSSWDTRQMFF. DNA for the CDR3: TGTGCCTGTGACGGGCTCTGGGGGTCAAGCTCCTGGGACACCCGACAGATGTTTTTC.

By share of the sample, this clone is medium-sized. The J gene is TRDJ1, the V gene TRDV2; the match to TRDD3 covers 9 bases. Germline V gene lookup returns CDR1 GEAIGNYY and CDR2 EKD. The trim removed 0 bases at V and 0 bases at J, leaving 1 base unmatched. The CDR3 loop spans 15 amino acids. The CDR3 sequence is CACDTGDTHTDKLIF. CDR3 bases: TGTGCCTGTGACACCGGGGATACGCACACCGATAAACTCATCTTT.

Concerning this clone: The mismatch at residue 15 between this DNA's translation and the TCRdb protein of a much larger clone likely reflects a read error; the protein shown is translated from the DNA. The chain carries TRDV2 and TRDJ3, with a tentative D call TRDD3 (6 bases). The CDR3 loop spans 18 amino acids. CDR1 and CDR2 from the germline V gene are GEAIGNYY and EKD. Written as DNA, the CDR3 is TGTGCCTGTGACAGTACTGGGCGGAGCTCCTGGGACACCCGACGGATGTTTTTC. Translated: CACDSTGRSSWDTRRMFF.